The 10 T cell receptor beta chains below come from one sample, sequenced in a study of blood T cells in healthy people across ages. Then a second PCR, running about 6 to 11 cycles, was carried out with a sample-barcoded 5' primer and a J-beta primer mix. MiXCR, applied by TCRdb to the 5' RACE reads, yields one record per CDR3 protein. In the table there are about 800,000 distinct CDR3 sequences, over 45% of which are singletons. Material for sequencing was blood. The receptors here all came from a man younger than 40 in good health.

The chain has TRBV15 and TRBJ1-4; no clear D. Trimming cost V 0 bases and J 0 bases, with 8 bases left between them. CDR1 is LNHNV and CDR2 is YYDKDF in the germline V gene (reference sequence). CDR3 length: 16 residues. This CDR3 is CATSRDTGSTNEKLFF. The CDR3 DNA reads TGTGCCACCAGCAGAGATACTGGGTCAACTAATGAAAAACTGTTTTTT.

The chain joins TRBV6-2 or TRBV6-3 to TRBJ2-5; D uncertain. With 6 bases removed from V and 5 bases from J, the gap between germline ends came to 13 bases. Germline V gene lookup returns CDR1 MNHEY and CDR2 SVGEGT. The CDR3 sequence is 13 residues long. The CDR3 DNA reads as TGTGCCAGCAGCTGGACCCAGGCGGAGACCCAGTACTTC. This translates into CASSWTQAETQYF.

This clonotype has only one observation. The chain links TRBV7-9 to TRBJ2-1, with D unresolved. CDR3 size: 12 residues. CDR1 is SEHNR, CDR2 FQNEAQ, per germline (reference sequence). The V and J ends lost 5 bases and 9 bases respectively, with 11 bases between them. The CDR3 loop reads CASSEMGTEQFF. DNA of the CDR3: TGTGCCAGCAGCGAGATGGGAACTGAGCAGTTCTTC.

The chain employs TRBV28 and TRBJ2-1; D ambiguous. Trimming took 6 bases from V and 5 from J, leaving 8 bases between them. Per the germline V gene, CDR1 is MDHEN and CDR2 is SYDVKM. The CDR3 totals 12 residues. For the CDR3, the DNA is TGTGCCAGCAGCCGCCTCCACAATGAGCAGTTCTTC. It encodes CASSRLHNEQFF.

The CDR3 DNA reads as TGTGCCAGCAGAGATACTAGCGGGGGGAGGACCCAGTACTTC. Its protein is CASRDTSGGRTQYF. The chain links TRBV6-2 or TRBV6-3 to TRBJ2-5; TRBD2 agrees at 12 bases. Germline lookup yields CDR1 MNHEY and CDR2 SVGEGT. The CDR3 contains 14 residues. The V segment lost 6 bases and the J segment 7 bases; nucleotides outside the gene matches: 6.

This rearrangement joins TRBV6-6 to TRBJ2-5; 8 nucleotides align to TRBD1. The J call could be wrong; TRBJ2-7 is a better fit for the DNA end. CDR1 and CDR2 (germline): MNHNY, SVGAGI (reference sequence). This CDR3 spans 12 amino acids. The CDR3 nucleotides read TGTGCCAGCAGGACAGGGGTGGGCGAGCAGTACTTC. It translates to CASRTGVGEQYF.

This clonotype was detected only a few times. The chain recombines TRBV20-1 with TRBJ2-5; either TRBD1 or TRBD2 may fit D (5 bases each). Germline CDR1 is DFQATT and CDR2 is SNEGSKA (reference sequence). The V end lost 5 bases, the J end lost 2 bases, and 15 bases lay between the germline ends. CDR3 length: 14 amino acids. CDR3 nucleotides: TGCAGTGCTGGCGTGGGGCGGGTACAAGAGACCCAGTACTTC. Amino acid sequence: CSAGVGRVQETQYF.

The V call is TRBV27, the J call TRBJ2-1, with D unresolved. CDR3 length: 15 amino acids. Germline CDR1 and CDR2: MNHEY and SMNVEV (reference sequence). V dropped 0 bases and J dropped 8 bases, with 14 bases sitting between them. The DNA of the CDR3 is TGTGCCAGCAGTTTATCCCCTTTCTGGCCCCATGAGCAGTTCTTC. Translation gives CASSLSPFWPHEQFF.

This clonotype has only one observation. The chain is built from TRBV20-1 and TRBJ1-2; no reliable D call. Trimming took off 6 bases at V and 0 bases at J, with 11 bases between the two ends. CDR1 DFQATT and CDR2 SNEGSKA come from the germline V gene (reference sequence). The CDR3 contains 13 residues. CDR3 amino acids: CSARKYANYGYTF. The CDR3 DNA reads TGCAGTGCCCGAAAGTACGCTAACTATGGCTACACCTTC.

The table lists this clonotype with a few counts. The chain joins TRBV29-1 to TRBJ2-6, with a tentative D call TRBD1 (6 bases). The CDR3 length is 13 residues. Trimming removed 6 bases at V and 2 bases at J, with 8 bases between. CDR1 and CDR2 from the germline V gene are SQVTM and ANQGSEA. DNA for the CDR3: TGCAGCGTCACAGGGACTGGGGCCAACGTCCTGACTTTC. Its translation is CSVTGTGANVLTF.